A selection of T cell receptor beta chains follows, all from one sample in a study of T cells in Graves' hyperthyroidism and ophthalmopathy. TCRdb re-derived calls from the multiplex PCR reads in MiXCR, one entry per CDR3 protein. The sample carries 490,000 or so distinct CDR3 sequences, approximately 23% recorded once. Material for sequencing was blood. These receptors all stem from a woman in her seventies with Graves' ophthalmopathy. Both conserved end residues are part of each CDR3. Fields, in order: clone size, J gene, D gene, V gene, CDR3 DNA, CDR3 protein. The D gene is left open where the match is weak. Where a row states a size, it is once, few, many or the class of an expanded clone; other rows omit it.

abundance: -
j_gene: TRBJ1-1
d_gene: -
v_gene: TRBV28
CDR3nt: TGTGCCAGCAGTTCATGGGTCGGGGGCCAAACTGAAGCTTTCTTT
CDR3aa: CASSSWVGGQTEAFF

abundance: many
j_gene: TRBJ2-5
d_gene: -
v_gene: TRBV12-3/TRBV12-4
CDR3nt: TGTGCCAGCAAACCTAAGGTGTCGGTCAACGGACCGGAGACCCAGTACTTC
CDR3aa: CASKPKVSVNGPETQYF

abundance: -
j_gene: TRBJ1-3
d_gene: -
v_gene: TRBV7-2
CDR3nt: TGTGCCAGCAGCTTATCCGCTACCGGAAACACCATATATTTT
CDR3aa: CASSLSATGNTIYF

abundance: -
j_gene: TRBJ2-1
d_gene: -
v_gene: TRBV19
CDR3nt: TGTGCCAGTAGTATAGGAGCGCGACCGAGCTCCTACAATGAGCAGTTCTTC
CDR3aa: CASSIGARPSSYNEQFF

abundance: few
j_gene: TRBJ1-6
d_gene: TRBD1
v_gene: TRBV30
CDR3nt: TGTGCCTGGAGTTTTGGGACAGAGAAACCCCTCCACTTT
CDR3aa: CAWSFGTEKPLHF

abundance: -
j_gene: TRBJ2-1
d_gene: -
v_gene: TRBV12-5
CDR3nt: TGTGCTAGTGGTTTGGCCCGGGACCGAGACAATGAGCAGTTCTTC
CDR3aa: CASGLARDRDNEQFF

abundance: few
j_gene: TRBJ2-7
d_gene: TRBD1
v_gene: TRBV4-1
CDR3nt: TGCGCCAGCAGCCAACTGGCGCGGGACAGGGGGAAGGGGCAGTACTTC
CDR3aa: CASSQLARDRGKGQYF

abundance: -
j_gene: TRBJ2-5
d_gene: TRBD2
v_gene: TRBV20-1
CDR3nt: TGCAGTGCTAGAGGTACTAGCGGGAGCAGAGTGGAGACCCAGTACTTC
CDR3aa: CSARGTSGSRVETQYF

abundance: -
j_gene: TRBJ2-7
d_gene: -
v_gene: TRBV10-3
CDR3nt: TGTGCCATCAGTGGGGGACCGGGGGGCGGATACGAGCAGTACTTC
CDR3aa: CAISGGPGGGYEQYF

abundance: few
j_gene: TRBJ1-2
d_gene: TRBD1
v_gene: TRBV19
CDR3nt: TGTGCCAGTAGCCTTGGACAGGGGTCTAACTATGGCTACACCTTC
CDR3aa: CASSLGQGSNYGYTF

abundance: few
j_gene: TRBJ2-1
d_gene: TRBD2
v_gene: TRBV20-1
CDR3nt: TGCAGTGCTCCGTCGGGACTAGCGGGAGTCCCCAATGAGCAGTTCTTC
CDR3aa: CSAPSGLAGVPNEQFF

abundance: -
j_gene: TRBJ2-1
d_gene: TRBD2
v_gene: TRBV11-3
CDR3nt: TGTGCCAGCAGCCAAGGGACTAGCGAGGTCTATGAGCAGTTCTTC
CDR3aa: CASSQGTSEVYEQFF

abundance: many
j_gene: TRBJ2-1
d_gene: -
v_gene: TRBV12-5
CDR3nt: TGTGCTAGTGGCCGGACAGTGGGCGTGGATGAGCAGTTCTTC
CDR3aa: CASGRTVGVDEQFF

abundance: many
j_gene: TRBJ2-5
d_gene: -
v_gene: TRBV2
CDR3nt: TGTGCCAGCAGTAGAGGGAGGGGGGCGCGACGAGGAGAGACCCAGTACTTC
CDR3aa: CASSRGRGARRGETQYF

abundance: many
j_gene: TRBJ2-5
d_gene: -
v_gene: TRBV28
CDR3nt: TGTGCCAGCAGTTTATTAGCCGGACAGCAAAAGTACTTC
CDR3aa: CASSLLAGQQKYF

abundance: many
j_gene: TRBJ2-7
d_gene: TRBD1
v_gene: TRBV28
CDR3nt: TGTGCCAGCAGTCTACCGTCCGGGACAGCTTACGAGCAGTACTTC
CDR3aa: CASSLPSGTAYEQYF

abundance: -
j_gene: TRBJ2-2
d_gene: -
v_gene: TRBV20-1
CDR3nt: TGCAGTGCTCCTTGGGACGCGAACACCGGGGAGCTGTTTTTT
CDR3aa: CSAPWDANTGELFF

abundance: -
j_gene: TRBJ2-1
d_gene: -
v_gene: TRBV20-1
CDR3nt: TGCAGTGCCCATCTTCGGGAGTTTTACAATGAGCAGTTCTTC
CDR3aa: CSAHLREFYNEQFF

abundance: few
j_gene: TRBJ1-1
d_gene: -
v_gene: TRBV20-1
CDR3nt: TGCAGTGCTAGAGATGCCAGGGGGAACACTGAAGCTTTCTTT
CDR3aa: CSARDARGNTEAFF

abundance: -
j_gene: TRBJ2-3
d_gene: TRBD2
v_gene: TRBV4-1
CDR3nt: TGCGCCAGCAGCCAAGGATCGCTAGCGGGAGGTAGTGGCACAGATACGCAGTATTTT
CDR3aa: CASSQGSLAGGSGTDTQYF

abundance: -
j_gene: TRBJ2-7
d_gene: -
v_gene: TRBV6-1
CDR3nt: TGTGCCAGCAGGGTGGAGAGGGGAGGCTCCTACGAGCAGTACTTC
CDR3aa: CASRVERGGSYEQYF

abundance: few
j_gene: TRBJ2-1
d_gene: TRBD2
v_gene: TRBV4-3
CDR3nt: TGCGCCAGCAGCCAAGATCTTGGACTAGCGGGTGGTGAGCAGTTCTTC
CDR3aa: CASSQDLGLAGGEQFF

abundance: many
j_gene: TRBJ2-1
d_gene: TRBD2
v_gene: TRBV24-1
CDR3nt: TGTGCCACCAGTGATTTGTTAGGGTCCGGAGCGGGAGGGCGGAATGAGCAGTTCTTC
CDR3aa: CATSDLLGSGAGGRNEQFF

abundance: -
j_gene: TRBJ1-2
d_gene: -
v_gene: TRBV3-1
CDR3nt: TGTGCCAGCAGCCGGAATCTTAGGGTTAACTATGGCTACACCTTC
CDR3aa: CASSRNLRVNYGYTF

abundance: many
j_gene: TRBJ2-5
d_gene: TRBD1
v_gene: TRBV12-3/TRBV12-4
CDR3nt: TGTGCCAGCACCGAGACAGGGCCGGGAGAGACCCAGTACTTC
CDR3aa: CASTETGPGETQYF

abundance: many
j_gene: TRBJ2-1
d_gene: TRBD2
v_gene: TRBV28
CDR3nt: TGTGCCAGCAGCCCCGGCGGGGGGGGGGGCTACAATGAGCAGTTCTTC
CDR3aa: CASSPGGGGGYNEQFF

abundance: -
j_gene: TRBJ2-7
d_gene: -
v_gene: TRBV6-1
CDR3nt: TGTGCCAGCAAGGATGGCAGGAACTACGAGCAGTACTTC
CDR3aa: CASKDGRNYEQYF

abundance: -
j_gene: TRBJ1-1
d_gene: TRBD1
v_gene: TRBV19
CDR3nt: TGTGCCAGTAGTAGTCATACCGGGACAGGGTCGGCTGAAGCTTTCTTT
CDR3aa: CASSSHTGTGSAEAFF

abundance: -
j_gene: TRBJ2-1
d_gene: -
v_gene: TRBV20-1
CDR3nt: TGCAGTGCTAGCGGGAGTTTAGATGAGCAGTTCTTC
CDR3aa: CSASGSLDEQFF

abundance: few
j_gene: TRBJ2-2
d_gene: TRBD2
v_gene: TRBV9
CDR3nt: TGTGCCAGCAGCACAGCGGGAGGGGATTTCACCGGGGAGCTGTTTTTT
CDR3aa: CASSTAGGDFTGELFF

abundance: few
j_gene: TRBJ2-7
d_gene: TRBD1
v_gene: TRBV19
CDR3nt: TGTGCCACACAGGGGGACGAGTACGAGCAGTACTTC
CDR3aa: CATQGDEYEQYF

abundance: -
j_gene: TRBJ2-2
d_gene: TRBD2
v_gene: TRBV7-3
CDR3nt: TGTGCCAGCAGCACTAGCGGGAGGTCCGGCGGGGAGCTGTTTTTT
CDR3aa: CASSTSGRSGGELFF

abundance: few
j_gene: TRBJ2-5
d_gene: -
v_gene: TRBV6-1
CDR3nt: TGTGCCAGCAGTGAAGGCCCACCCACCCGTCAAGAGACCCAGTACTTC
CDR3aa: CASSEGPPTRQETQYF

abundance: -
j_gene: TRBJ2-5
d_gene: -
v_gene: TRBV4-3
CDR3nt: TGCGCCAGCAGCCAAGTTGATGACGGACTCCAAGAGACCCAGTACTTC
CDR3aa: CASSQVDDGLQETQYF

abundance: -
j_gene: TRBJ2-3
d_gene: -
v_gene: TRBV29-1
CDR3nt: TGCAGCGTTATGGACAGACGCACAGATACGCAGTATTTT
CDR3aa: CSVMDRRTDTQYF

abundance: -
j_gene: TRBJ2-1
d_gene: -
v_gene: TRBV6-5
CDR3nt: TGTGCCAGCAGTTACGAGGCTGCGAGCCGAAATGAGCAGTTCTTC
CDR3aa: CASSYEAASRNEQFF

abundance: -
j_gene: TRBJ2-4
d_gene: TRBD1
v_gene: TRBV20-1
CDR3nt: TGCAGTGCACGGACGACAGGGGGCGCATGGAACATTCAGTACTTC
CDR3aa: CSARTTGGAWNIQYF

abundance: many
j_gene: TRBJ1-5
d_gene: -
v_gene: TRBV2
CDR3nt: TGTGCCAGCAGTAGAACAGGGAACAATCAGCCCCAGCATTTT
CDR3aa: CASSRTGNNQPQHF

abundance: few
j_gene: TRBJ2-1
d_gene: TRBD2
v_gene: TRBV4-1
CDR3nt: TGCGCCAGCAGCGAACATAGCGGGAGGGCCTTGAATGAGCAGTTCTTC
CDR3aa: CASSEHSGRALNEQFF